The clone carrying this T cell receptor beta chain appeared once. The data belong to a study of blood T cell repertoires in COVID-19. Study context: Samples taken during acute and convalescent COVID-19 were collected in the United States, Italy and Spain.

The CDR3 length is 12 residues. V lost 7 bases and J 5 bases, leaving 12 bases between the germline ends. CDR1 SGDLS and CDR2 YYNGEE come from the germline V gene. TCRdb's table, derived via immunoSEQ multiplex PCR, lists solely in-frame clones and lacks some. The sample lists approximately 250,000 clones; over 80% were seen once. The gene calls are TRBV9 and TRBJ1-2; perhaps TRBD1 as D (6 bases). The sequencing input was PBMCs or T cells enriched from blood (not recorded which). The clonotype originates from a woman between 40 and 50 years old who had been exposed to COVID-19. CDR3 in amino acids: CASYREGYGYTF. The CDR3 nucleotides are TGTGCCAGCTACAGGGAAGGTTATGGCTACACCTTC.